This T cell receptor beta chain was recorded in a study of blood T cells in healthy people across ages. The overall study: Through template switching, about one barcoded beta molecule was captured per two T cells, as measured in model experiments.

PCR was performed a second time for roughly 7 to 11 cycles using a sample-barcoded 5' primer and a J-beta primer mix. Through a template-switch adaptor with 12 random nucleotides, each cDNA molecule received a tag. In TCRdb, the 5' RACE reads were re-called with MiXCR into one record per CDR3 protein. The table lists over 600,000 distinct CDR3 sequences, roughly 21% of them singletons, with 3.6% in the top ten. Overall study results and limits: With unsorted PBMCs, a conclusive comparison of naive versus antigen-experienced cells was not possible. CMV infection status of these donors was not known.

The CDR3 runs to 12 residues. V lost 7 bases, J lost 3 bases, and 2 bases stayed unmatched. Per germline, CDR1 MGHDK and CDR2 SYGVNS. Regarding this clonotype: Its antigen is currently unknown.

The material sequenced was blood. The chain has TRBV25-1 and TRBJ2-5; TRBD2 aligns across 7 bases. The sequence derives from a man aged 65 to 85 in good health. For the CDR3, the DNA is TGTGCCAGCAAGGCGGGAGAAGAGACCCAGTACTTC. It codes for CASKAGEETQYF.